The T cell receptor beta chain described here comes from a study of CD8 T cells in Susac syndrome. Details on this clonotype: Its antigen is currently unknown.

RNA in amounts of roughly 0.5 to 1 ug was reverse transcribed with random hexamers. Amplification of TCR beta CDR3 spanned 54 Vbeta and 13 Jbeta via immunoSEQ multiplex PCR. TCRdb analysed the immunoSEQ multiplex PCR reads with MiXCR anew, one entry per CDR3 protein. The data contain around 120,000 distinct CDR3 sequences, about 94% of them seen just once; the ten biggest clones take up around 0.13%. CDR3 length: 14 amino acids. Germline-derived CDR1 and CDR2 are SQVTM and ANQGSEA. V lost 7 bases to trimming and J lost 6 bases; unmatched junction nucleotides: 9. Study-level results: By the study's own acknowledgment, its TCR sequencing and HLA analysis included relatively few individuals.

Negative isolation was applied to CD8+ and CD4+ T cells, and FACS enrichment was applied to TEMRA cells. Material for sequencing was CD4+ T cells from PBMCs. The TCR was taken from a human donor with multiple sclerosis. V and J are TRBV29-1 and TRBJ2-3; 11 nucleotides agree with TRBD2. DNA for the CDR3: TGCAGCGCTAAAACTAGCGGGAGATGGGATACGCAGTATTTT. Its protein product is CSAKTSGRWDTQYF.